Shown below are 32 T cell receptor beta chains from a single sample sequenced in a study of graft-versus-host responses after intestinal transplantation (dated by TCRdb to about 2021). Receptors were amplified or captured by the immunoSEQ multiplex PCR assay. The source is immuneACCESS, and TCRdb retained only in-frame sequences with V and J called. Part of the clones is not carried over; for the studies checked, unresolved V genes explain less than half of this, and the remainder is unexplained. The sample contains approximately 26,000 clones, around four fifths of them found a single time. The ten largest clones take up around 1.1% of the sample. The specimen comprised PBMCs, sampled 28 days after intestinal transplant. The receptor set was obtained from a human patient who received an intestinal transplant, so some T cells may come from the graft donor.

The rearrangement uses TRBV7-3 and TRBJ2-2, with 9 bases that match TRBD2. V shed 5 bases and J 6 bases; nucleotides not matched to a gene: 13. The CDR3 runs 17 residues. Germline values: CDR1 SGHTA, CDR2 FQGTGA. The CDR3 sequence is CASSPLGSGGLSGELFF. Here the CDR3 DNA reads TGTGCCAGCAGCCCCCTGGGTAGCGGGGGCTTATCCGGGGAGCTGTTTTTT.

The chain uses TRBV4-2 and TRBJ1-5, with D tentatively TRBD1 (5 bases). The CDR3 loop spans 15 amino acids. The germline CDR1 and CDR2 sequences are LGHNA and YNFKEQ. Trimming took off 3 bases at V and 7 bases at J, with 16 bases between the two ends. DNA for the CDR3: TGTGCCAGCAGCCACGAGGGACGGGGGAACCAGCCCCAGCATTTT. Translating gives CASSHEGRGNQPQHF.

The chain uses TRBV7-9 and TRBJ2-7; 9 nucleotides agree with TRBD1. CDR1 SEHNR and CDR2 FQNEAQ come from the germline V gene (reference sequence). This CDR3 spans 15 amino acids. After removal of 5 bases from V and 4 bases from J, the junction contained 9 bases not matched to a gene. CDR3 residues: CASSDPGQGRYEQYF. The DNA of the CDR3 is TGTGCCAGCAGCGACCCGGGACAGGGTCGATACGAGCAGTACTTC.

The rearrangement joins TRBV27 to TRBJ1-5; the D is unclear. The CDR3 is 13 residues long. Per the germline V gene, CDR1 is MNHEY and CDR2 is SMNVEV (reference sequence). Trimming took 6 bases from V and 2 from J, leaving 8 bases between them. The CDR3 coding sequence is TGTGCCAGCAGACAACGGGGCAATCAGCCCCAGCATTTT. This encodes CASRQRGNQPQHF.

This chain links TRBV4-1 with TRBJ2-3; D is uncertain. CDR3 length equals 14 residues. V lost 2 bases to trimming and J lost 1 base, with 7 bases between them. Germline CDR1 reads MGHRA; CDR2 reads YSYEKL. CDR3 nucleotides: TGCGCCAGCAGCCAACCTACCCGCACAGATACGCAGTATTTT. This encodes CASSQPTRTDTQYF.

This clone has only a few counts. CDR3: CASSDRGDSGNTIYF. In DNA form, the CDR3 reads TGTGCCAGCAGTGACAGGGGTGACTCTGGAAACACCATATATTTT. The chain links TRBV6-1 to TRBJ1-3; TRBD1 might be the D (6 bases). Germline assignment: CDR1 MNHNS and CDR2 SASEGT. The CDR3 loop spans 15 amino acids. V gave up 3 bases and J gave up 0 bases, with 9 bases separating them.

The rearrangement joins TRBV11-2 to TRBJ2-7, with 7 positions matching TRBD1. Germline CDR1 SGHAT, CDR2 FQNNGV. V dropped 3 bases and J dropped 3; count of bases not matched to a gene: 2. This CDR3 is 13 amino acids long. The CDR3, as DNA: TGTGCCAGCAGCTTGGGACAGATCTACGAGCAGTACTTC. It specifies CASSLGQIYEQYF. Using reference TRBV11-2 and TRBJ2-7 for the parts outside the CDR3, the full variable domain is EAGVAQSPRYKIIEKRQSVAFWCNPISGHATLYWYQQILGQGPKLLIQFQNNGVVDDSQLPKDRFSAERLKGVDSTLKIQPAKLEDSAVYLCASSLGQIYEQYFGPGTRLTVT.

The chain is built from TRBV10-1 and TRBJ2-4; D is unclear. The germline V and J ends were trimmed by 0 bases and 7 bases, with 25 bases remaining between them. The CDR3 is 19 amino acids. Germline values: CDR1 WNHNN, CDR2 SYGVQD (reference sequence). The CDR3 DNA reads TGCGCCAGCAGTGAGTCGCGTTCGGTGGGTGTAGATTCGGTGAACATTCAGTACTTC. Its protein product is CASSESRSVGVDSVNIQYF.

The J gene is TRBJ1-6, the V gene TRBV11-2; TRBD1 matches 10 bases. V trimming: 3 bases; J trimming: 9 bases; junction bases outside the gene matches: 5. The CDR3 length is 15 residues. From germline, CDR1 is SGHAT and CDR2 FQNNGV. The CDR3 DNA reads TGTGCCAGCAGCTTGGGGACAGGGGTGGTTTCACCCCTCCACTTT. This gives the protein CASSLGTGVVSPLHF.

This chain uses TRBV18 with TRBJ2-7, with 7 bases fitting TRBD1. This CDR3 region has 14 residues. Germline V lookup: CDR1 KGHSH, CDR2 LQKENI. Trimming at V came to 1 base and at J to 3 bases, leaving 3 bases not matched to a gene. CDR3 DNA sequence: TGTGCCAGCTCACCACGACAGGGTAACTACGAGCAGTACTTC. The encoded protein is CASSPRQGNYEQYF.

The chain carries TRBV10-3 and TRBJ2-7, with unresolved D. Germline V gives CDR1 ENHRY, CDR2 SYGVKD. Trimming cost V 3 bases and J 2 bases, with 5 bases left between them. This CDR3 contains 12 residues. The CDR3 DNA sequence: TGTGCCATCAGTGATCCGCCCTACGAGCAGTACTTC. This codes for CAISDPPYEQYF.

The gene calls are TRBV7-2 and TRBJ2-5, with no clear D. Germline-derived CDR1 and CDR2 are SGHTA and FQGNSA. The CDR3 consists of 12 residues. Deletions cut 8 bases from V and 0 bases from J, with 7 bases between. The CDR3: CASGKYQETQYF. The CDR3 nucleotides read TGTGCCAGCGGCAAGTACCAAGAGACCCAGTACTTC.

J is TRBJ2-2 and V is TRBV27, with 11 bases aligning to TRBD1. The trim removed 6 bases at V and 0 bases at J, leaving 3 bases unmatched. Germline V gives CDR1 MNHEY, CDR2 SMNVEV (reference sequence). CDR3 length equals 16 residues. CDR3 bases: TGTGCCAGCAGGTGGGGACAGGGGGCGAACACCGGGGAGCTGTTTTTT. It codes for CASRWGQGANTGELFF.

The V gene is TRBV7-2, the J gene TRBJ2-5, with 7 bases aligning to TRBD1. The CDR3 sequence is 14 residues long. Germline trimming cut 3 bases from V and 4 bases from J; bases unmatched to any gene: 5. Germline CDR1 and CDR2: SGHTA and FQGNSA. CDR3 bases: TGTGCCAGCAGCTTCACAGGGGATGGAGAGACCCAGTACTTC. Protein: CASSFTGDGETQYF.

This chain links TRBV11-2 with TRBJ2-7; D is undetermined. The CDR3 loop spans 15 amino acids. Trimming pared 5 bases from V and 3 bases from J, leaving 17 bases between. The germline CDR1 and CDR2 sequences are SGHAT and FQNNGV. CDR3 region: CASSPWGMGYYEQYF. As DNA, the CDR3 is TGTGCCAGCAGCCCATGGGGTATGGGGTACTACGAGCAGTACTTC.

This clone was found a few times. The chain employs TRBV6-4 and TRBJ2-1, with a weak D call TRBD2 (6 bases). Germline V CDR1 and CDR2: MRHNA, SNTAGT. The CDR3 contains 15 residues. V lost 0 bases to trimming and J lost 4 bases, with 10 bases between them. The chain's CDR3 is CASSDSGTSYNEQFF. CDR3 DNA: TGTGCCAGCAGTGACTCTGGGACTTCTTACAATGAGCAGTTCTTC.

This chain joins TRBV6-1 and TRBJ2-3; D not certain. Trimming took off 0 bases at V and 6 bases at J, with 4 bases between the two ends. Germline V gene sequence: CDR1 MNHNS, CDR2 SASEGT. The CDR3 consists of 12 residues. CDR3 sequence: CASSEAADTQYF. The CDR3 region has the DNA TGTGCCAGCAGTGAAGCTGCGGATACGCAGTATTTT.

This clone is a singleton in its sample. This chain connects TRBV6-6 to TRBJ2-3; TRBD1 matches 9 bases. The J segment lost 3 bases and the V segment lost 7 bases, leaving 5 bases of the junction unmatched. In germline, CDR1 is MNHNY, CDR2 SVGAGI (reference sequence). This CDR3 contains 14 residues. The CDR3 spells CASTAGQGTDTQYF. For the CDR3, the DNA is TGTGCCAGCACAGCGGGACAGGGTACAGATACGCAGTATTTT.

The chain has TRBV25-1 and TRBJ2-1; 10 bases agree with TRBD2. CDR1 MGHDK and CDR2 SYGVNS come from the germline V gene. V shed 5 bases, J shed 7 bases, and the junction held 14 bases outside the gene matches. The CDR3 sequence is 17 residues long. The CDR3: CASSPPSGSSGSNEQFF. The CDR3 DNA is TGTGCCAGCAGTCCGCCTTCGGGTTCTAGCGGGAGTAATGAGCAGTTCTTC.

Here the CDR3 reads CASSASGELFF. For the CDR3, the DNA is TGTGCCAGCAGCGCTTCCGGGGAGCTGTTTTTT. This chain links TRBV7-8 with TRBJ2-2, with D hard to call. The V end lost 5 bases, the J end lost 6 bases, and 4 bases lay between the germline ends. This CDR3 is 11 amino acids long. Germline CDR1 is SGHVS and CDR2 is FQNEAQ.

The chain employs TRBV7-2 and TRBJ2-3; 11 bases are a match to TRBD2. V lost 5 bases, J lost 6 bases, and 16 bases stayed unmatched. Germline CDR1 is SGHTA and CDR2 is FQGNSA. CDR3 length equals 18 residues. The DNA of the CDR3 is TGTGCCAGCAGCCTCCAAAGACTAGCGGGGCCCTTTTGGGATACGCAGTATTTT. It yields the protein CASSLQRLAGPFWDTQYF.

J is TRBJ1-3 and V is TRBV5-6; D gene uncertain. V lost 0 bases to trimming and J lost 4 bases, with 11 bases between them. CDR1 SGHDT and CDR2 YYEEEE come from the germline V gene. The CDR3 loop spans 15 amino acids. The CDR3 protein is CASSLGTPKGNTIYF. The DNA for the CDR3 is TGTGCCAGCAGCTTGGGAACCCCAAAGGGAAACACCATATATTTT.

This clone was picked up a small number of times. J is TRBJ2-2 and V is TRBV4-1, with D tentatively TRBD1 or TRBD2 (5 bases each). Deletions cut 5 bases from V and 6 bases from J, with 13 bases between. Germline loops: CDR1 MGHRA, CDR2 YSYEKL. The CDR3 length is 14 residues. In DNA, the CDR3 is TGCGCCAGCAGCTTAGAACGGGGCCCCGGGGAGCTGTTTTTT. Translation: CASSLERGPGELFF.

The rearrangement uses TRBV5-5 and TRBJ1-4, with 9 bases that match TRBD1. Looked up from germline, CDR1 is SGHKS and CDR2 is YYEKEE (reference sequence). The ends lost 4 bases at V and 7 bases at J; junction bases unmatched: 5. The CDR3 is made up of 14 amino acids. The CDR3 region has the DNA TGTGCCAGCAGCCCGGGGACAGGGACTGAAAAACTGTTTTTT. This gives the protein CASSPGTGTEKLFF. The variable domain in full, completed from reference TRBV5-5 and TRBJ1-4, reads DAGVTQSPTHLIKTRGQQVTLRCSPISGHKSVSWYQQVLGQGPQFIFQYYEKEERGRGNFPDRFSARQFPNYSSELNVNALLLGDSALYLCASSPGTGTEKLFFGSGTQLSVL.

This clone was found a few times. The chain has TRBV5-6 and TRBJ2-1, with no clear D. The CDR3 is 19 amino acids. V was clipped by 3 bases and J by 1 base, with 23 bases between them. Germline assignment: CDR1 SGHDT and CDR2 YYEEEE. CDR3 in DNA: TGTGCCAGCAGCTCGTACACCCCTGCCAAACCCACGTCCTACAATGAGCAGTTCTTC. Amino acid sequence: CASSSYTPAKPTSYNEQFF.

This clone showed up just a few times. DNA for the CDR3: TGCGCCACCCAGGTTGAGGGTCTTTTGGAGCAGTACTTC. Translating gives CATQVEGLLEQYF. The chain combines TRBV10-1 with TRBJ2-7; a weak D match, TRBD2 (5 bases). CDR1 is WNHNN and CDR2 is SYGVQD in the germline V gene (reference sequence). The CDR3 spans 13 residues. The V end lost 10 bases, the J end lost 7 bases, and 20 bases lay between the germline ends.

The chain joins TRBV19 to TRBJ1-2; 12 nucleotides agree with TRBD1. J lost 5 bases, V lost 7 bases, and 8 bases had no gene match. CDR1 and CDR2 (germline): LNHDA, SQIVND (reference sequence). The CDR3 totals 15 residues. CDR3 protein: CASTGPGQGAYGYTF. In nucleotides, the CDR3 is TGTGCCAGTACCGGACCGGGACAGGGGGCGTATGGCTACACCTTC.

This chain links TRBV9 with TRBJ2-7, with TRBD1 matching 9 bases. CDR3 length equals 14 residues. CDR1 is SGDLS, CDR2 YYNGEE, per germline. The V segment lost 4 bases and the J segment 5 bases; nucleotides outside the gene matches: 7. The CDR3 nucleotides read TGTGCCAGCAGCAGAACCGGGACAGGGAACGAGCAGTACTTC. Amino acid sequence: CASSRTGTGNEQYF.

J is TRBJ1-4 and V is TRBV29-1; D not resolved. Germline V lookup: CDR1 SQVTM, CDR2 ANQGSEA. Trimming left V 4 bases short and J 3 bases short, with 9 bases between. The CDR3 has 13 residues. The CDR3 reads CSVVGHPNEKLFF. The CDR3 coding sequence is TGCAGCGTTGTCGGGCACCCTAATGAAAAACTGTTTTTT.

The CDR3 reads CASSRTGANTEAFF. DNA for the CDR3: TGCGCCAGCAGCCGAACAGGGGCGAACACTGAAGCTTTCTTT. This chain uses TRBV4-1 with TRBJ1-1; TRBD1 matches 7 bases. Germline V gene sequence: CDR1 MGHRA, CDR2 YSYEKL. CDR3 size: 14 residues. Trimming took 4 bases from V and 1 from J; bases not matched to a gene: 3.

This rearrangement joins TRBV5-4 to TRBJ2-6; D ambiguous. CDR1 and CDR2 from the germline V gene are SGHNT and YYREEE (reference sequence). Trimming shortened V by 1 base and J by 0 bases, and 11 bases separated the two germline ends. This CDR3 spans 17 amino acids. CDR3 in DNA: TGTGCCAGCAGCTTGAGGTATTCCCTCTCTGGGGCCAACGTCCTGACTTTC. Translation: CASSLRYSLSGANVLTF.

This chain joins TRBV6-6 and TRBJ2-6; no definite D call. CDR3 size: 16 residues. Germline CDR1 MNHNY, CDR2 SVGAGI (reference sequence). Trimming pared 2 bases from V and 5 bases from J, leaving 13 bases between. CDR3 loop: CASSYAEVGRANVLTF. The CDR3 DNA is TGTGCCAGCAGTTACGCCGAGGTCGGCCGGGCCAACGTCCTGACTTTC.